Listed below are T cell receptor beta chains from one sample, sequenced in a study of tumor and adjacent non-tumor tissue in lung cancer. TCRdb called the multiplex PCR reads again in MiXCR, with one record for every CDR3 protein. The profile shows approximately 140,000 distinct CDR3 sequences, approximately 72% of them singletons. The sequenced sample was lung tumor tissue. These receptors were obtained from a man aged 55 to 70 with small cell lung cancer. Both conserved end residues are trimmed from each CDR3. D genes are given only for firm matches.

v_gene: TRBV20-1; j_gene: TRBJ2-7; d_gene: -; CDR3aa: SASRQEFGYEQY
v_gene: TRBV11-2; j_gene: TRBJ2-1; d_gene: -; CDR3aa: ASSHGWGEGDDEQF
v_gene: TRBV20-1; j_gene: TRBJ1-1; d_gene: -; CDR3aa: SVTQDMNTEAF
v_gene: TRBV6-1; j_gene: TRBJ1-1; d_gene: -; CDR3aa: ASHRGSAEAF
v_gene: TRBV11-1; j_gene: TRBJ2-2; d_gene: TRBD2; CDR3aa: VSGHGRLAGGGTGELF
v_gene: TRBV5-4; j_gene: TRBJ2-1; d_gene: TRBD2; CDR3aa: ASSSGLPGVKNEQF
v_gene: TRBV20-1; j_gene: TRBJ1-1; d_gene: TRBD1; CDR3aa: SARDRVLNTEAF
v_gene: TRBV11-3; j_gene: TRBJ2-1; d_gene: -; CDR3aa: ASSLRSVNNEQF
v_gene: TRBV6-1; j_gene: TRBJ2-3; d_gene: -; CDR3aa: AISAVHTDTQY
v_gene: TRBV20-1; j_gene: TRBJ1-5; d_gene: -; CDR3aa: SATRQPPPNQPQH
v_gene: TRBV6-1; j_gene: TRBJ1-5; d_gene: -; CDR3aa: ASSEGGGGNQPQH
v_gene: TRBV11-2; j_gene: TRBJ2-1; d_gene: TRBD2; CDR3aa: ASGGTSGSDEQL
v_gene: TRBV5-4; j_gene: TRBJ2-3; d_gene: TRBD2; CDR3aa: ASSPRLAGDSTDTQY
v_gene: TRBV6-4; j_gene: TRBJ1-1; d_gene: TRBD1; CDR3aa: TSSDGQGATEAF
v_gene: TRBV5-5; j_gene: TRBJ2-2; d_gene: TRBD1; CDR3aa: ASSPRGTERIRLF
v_gene: TRBV29-1; j_gene: TRBJ2-3; d_gene: TRBD2; CDR3aa: SVEGGGRTDTQY
v_gene: TRBV20-1; j_gene: TRBJ1-1; d_gene: -; CDR3aa: SARRGEDFTETF
v_gene: TRBV20-1; j_gene: TRBJ2-5; d_gene: -; CDR3aa: SARPIRDPKAQY
v_gene: TRBV10-3; j_gene: TRBJ1-3; d_gene: -; CDR3aa: AISDSGGGNTIY
v_gene: TRBV20-1; j_gene: TRBJ2-5; d_gene: TRBD2; CDR3aa: SASDKKGLTQETLY
v_gene: TRBV11-2; j_gene: TRBJ1-4; d_gene: TRBD1; CDR3aa: ANSLTGGQVNEKLF
v_gene: TRBV4-2; j_gene: TRBJ1-2; d_gene: TRBD1; CDR3aa: ASSQELGQEYGYT
v_gene: TRBV12-5; j_gene: TRBJ2-5; d_gene: TRBD2; CDR3aa: ASGPGLAGPQETQY
v_gene: TRBV11-2; j_gene: TRBJ2-1; d_gene: -; CDR3aa: ARSLGSSYNEHF
v_gene: TRBV6-1; j_gene: TRBJ1-2; d_gene: -; CDR3aa: ASSGQAVNYGYT
v_gene: TRBV5-5; j_gene: TRBJ2-3; d_gene: -; CDR3aa: ASSFASPTDTQY
v_gene: TRBV11-2; j_gene: TRBJ2-2; d_gene: TRBD1; CDR3aa: ASSLGRTGFTWELI
v_gene: TRBV20-1; j_gene: TRBJ2-5; d_gene: TRBD2; CDR3aa: SVHVTSGGETQY
v_gene: TRBV28; j_gene: TRBJ1-2; d_gene: -; CDR3aa: ATNFHGELSYGYT